The 14 T cell receptor beta chains below come from one sample, sequenced in a study of T cells after yellow fever vaccination. TCRdb passed the 5' RACE reads through MiXCR, listing each CDR3 protein once. The sample includes 150,000 to 200,000 distinct CDR3 sequences, around 7% seen only once; the top ten take roughly 2.5%. This specimen consisted of CD4+ T cells sorted from PBMCs, obtained 5 to 6 days after the first yellow fever vaccination. These receptor sequences come from a man younger than 35 who received the YFV17D yellow fever vaccine.

Ten or more counts support this clonotype. The CDR3 DNA follows: TGTGCCATCCGGGGTTCCACGGAGACCCAGTACTTC. Protein product: CAIRGSTETQYF. The chain uses TRBV10-3 and TRBJ2-5; D possibly corresponds to TRBD2 (5 bases). The CDR3 totals 12 residues. Trimming shortened V by 8 bases and J by 5 bases, and 12 bases separated the two germline ends. Germline lookup yields CDR1 ENHRY and CDR2 SYGVKD.

This clonotype was counted only a few times. The chain has TRBV6-2 or TRBV6-3 and TRBJ2-7; perhaps TRBD1 as D (5 bases). CDR3 size: 14 residues. V lost 7 bases and J lost 6, with 19 bases in between. Germline loops: CDR1 MNHEY, CDR2 SVGEGT. The CDR3 nucleotides are TGTGCCAGCACCATACTACAAGGGGCTCGCGAGCAGTACTTC. It encodes CASTILQGAREQYF.

The chain joins TRBV10-3 to TRBJ2-3, with D hard to call. The CDR3 covers 14 residues. Trimming pared 0 bases from V and 6 bases from J, leaving 10 bases between. Looked up from germline, CDR1 is ENHRY and CDR2 is SYGVKD. The CDR3 protein is CAISESRLGDTQYF. CDR3 sequence (DNA): TGTGCCATCAGTGAGTCGAGGCTCGGGGATACGCAGTATTTT.

This clonotype occurred many times. The J gene is TRBJ2-3, the V gene TRBV4-2, with D perhaps being TRBD1 or TRBD2 (6 bases each). With 0 bases removed from V and 0 bases from J, the gap between germline ends came to 19 bases. CDR3 length: 19 residues. Germline lookup yields CDR1 LGHNA and CDR2 YNFKEQ. CDR3 region: CASSQEGGTGASSTDTQYF. The CDR3 DNA reads as TGTGCCAGCAGCCAAGAAGGCGGAACGGGGGCCTCTAGCACAGATACGCAGTATTTT.

This clonotype showed up just a few times. This sequence joins TRBV5-4 and TRBJ2-1, with D hard to call. This CDR3 region has 12 residues. The V end was cut by 3 bases, the J end by 9 bases, with 10 bases between. Germline assignment: CDR1 SGHNT and CDR2 YYREEE (reference sequence). In nucleotides, the CDR3 is TGTGCCAGCAGCTCACTCGACGGTGAGCAGTTCTTC. Protein: CASSSLDGEQFF.

With regard to this clonotype: A much larger clone lies a single base off, so this may be a read error. V and J are TRBV11-2 and TRBJ2-5; a weak D match, TRBD1 (6 bases). CDR1 SGHAT and CDR2 FQNNGV come from the germline V gene. V lost 1 base and J 5 bases, leaving 23 bases between the germline ends. The CDR3 is 18 amino acids. The CDR3 sequence is CASSLVRQAGGIGETQYF. DNA of the CDR3: TGTGCCAGCAGCTTAGTGAGACAGGCAGGTGGTATTGGGGAGACCCAGTACTTC. Filled out from reference TRBV11-2 and TRBJ2-5, the complete variable domain reads EAGVAQSPRYKIIEKRQSVAFWCNPISGHATLYWYQQILGQGPKLLIQFQNNGVVDDSQLPKDRFSAERLKGVDSTLKIQPAKLEDSAVYLCASSLVRQAGGIGETQYFGPGTRLLVL.

About this clonotype: It may be a read error: a sequence one base away is much more abundant. The chain uses TRBV4-2 and TRBJ2-2; 11 positions agree with TRBD2. This CDR3 region has 17 residues. Per the germline V gene, CDR1 is LGHNA and CDR2 is YNFKEQ. CDR3 sequence: CASSQISGGAETGGLFF. The CDR3 DNA sequence: TGTGCCAGCAGCCAGATTAGCGGGGGGGCCGAGACCGGGGGGCTGTTTTTT.

This clonotype was seen repeatedly, ten times or more. This rearrangement joins TRBV3-1 to TRBJ2-3, with D possibly being TRBD1 (8 bases). V was cut by 2 bases and J by 3 bases, with 15 bases left in between. The CDR3 is made up of 16 amino acids. The germline CDR1 and CDR2 sequences are LGHDT and YNNKEL (reference sequence). The CDR3, as DNA: TGTGCCAGCAGCCAAACGGACAGGGAGGGAACAGATACGCAGTATTTT. Translation gives CASSQTDREGTDTQYF.

There are a few counts of this clonotype. The J gene is TRBJ2-7, the V gene TRBV7-8; D possibly corresponds to TRBD1 (5 bases). The V end lost 2 bases, the J end lost 3 bases, and 8 bases lay between the germline ends. Germline assignment: CDR1 SGHVS and CDR2 FQNEAQ. The CDR3 has 13 amino acids. CDR3 loop: CASSLSTDYEQYF. In nucleotides, the CDR3 is TGTGCCAGCAGCTTATCGACAGACTACGAGCAGTACTTC. The full variable domain, rest sourced from reference TRBV7-8 and TRBJ2-7, is GAGVSQSPRYKVAKRGQDVALRCDPISGHVSLFWYQQALGQGPEFLTYFQNEAQLDKSGLPSDRFFAERPEGSVSTLKIQRTQQEDSAVYLCASSLSTDYEQYFGPGTRLTVT.

V and J are TRBV24-1 and TRBJ2-1; 9 nucleotides match TRBD1. The CDR3 contains 14 residues. Trimming took 3 bases from V and 8 from J; bases not matched to a gene: 4. Germline values: CDR1 KGHDR, CDR2 SFDVKD. The CDR3 DNA reads as TGTGCCACCAGTGATGGGGACAGGGCGGATGAGCAGTTCTTC. The encoded protein is CATSDGDRADEQFF.

This clonotype was counted many times. V and J are TRBV7-2 and TRBJ2-3; no clear D gene. The CDR3 is 15 amino acids. Germline assignment: CDR1 SGHTA and CDR2 FQGNSA. Trimming pared 2 bases from V and 2 bases from J, leaving 11 bases between. This chain's CDR3 is CASSLFGTTTDTQYF. CDR3 bases: TGTGCCAGCAGCTTATTCGGAACAACCACAGATACGCAGTATTTT.

The rearrangement joins TRBV11-2 to TRBJ2-1, with D tentatively TRBD1 (6 bases). Germline V gene sequence: CDR1 SGHAT, CDR2 FQNNGV. The CDR3 totals 18 residues. Trimming shortened V by 0 bases and J by 0 bases, and 15 bases separated the two germline ends. CDR3 in DNA: TGTGCCAGCAGCTTAGAACAGTCAGGGGCGAGCTCCTACAATGAGCAGTTCTTC. Amino acids: CASSLEQSGASSYNEQFF. The full variable domain, with the rest looked up from reference TRBV11-2 and TRBJ2-1, is EAGVAQSPRYKIIEKRQSVAFWCNPISGHATLYWYQQILGQGPKLLIQFQNNGVVDDSQLPKDRFSAERLKGVDSTLKIQPAKLEDSAVYLCASSLEQSGASSYNEQFFGPGTRLTVL.

This clonotype was counted ten times or more. The chain uses TRBV7-2 and TRBJ2-3; no clear D gene. Trimming stripped 3 bases from V and 6 bases from J, with 10 bases between. Per the germline V gene, CDR1 is SGHTA and CDR2 is FQGNSA. CDR3 length equals 13 residues. The chain's CDR3 is CASSFAPRDTQYF. For the CDR3, the DNA is TGTGCCAGCAGCTTTGCCCCGCGGGATACGCAGTATTTT.

The chain couples TRBV5-3 to TRBJ2-3; TRBD1 is a possible D gene (6 bases). TRBV5-3 has ORF status, its function being uncertain. The V end was cut by 9 bases, the J end by 2 bases, with 16 bases between. The CDR3 is made up of 14 amino acids. CDR3 DNA: TGTGCCATGAGCCCTGGGACACCCACAGATACGCAGTATTTT. This encodes CAMSPGTPTDTQYF.